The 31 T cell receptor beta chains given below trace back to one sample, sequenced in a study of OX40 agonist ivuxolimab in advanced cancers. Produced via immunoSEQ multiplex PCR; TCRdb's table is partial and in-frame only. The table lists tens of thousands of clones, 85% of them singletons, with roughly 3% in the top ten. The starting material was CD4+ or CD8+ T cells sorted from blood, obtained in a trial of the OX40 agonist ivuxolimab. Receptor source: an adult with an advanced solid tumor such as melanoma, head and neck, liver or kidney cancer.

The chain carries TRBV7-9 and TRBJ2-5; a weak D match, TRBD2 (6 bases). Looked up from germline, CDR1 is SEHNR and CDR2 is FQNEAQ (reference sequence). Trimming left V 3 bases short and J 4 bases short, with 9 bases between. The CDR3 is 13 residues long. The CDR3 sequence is CASSLLASETQYF. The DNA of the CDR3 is TGTGCCAGCAGCTTGCTAGCGTCAGAGACCCAGTACTTC. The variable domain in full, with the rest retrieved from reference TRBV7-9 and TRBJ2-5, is DTGVSQNPRHKITKRGQNVTFRCDPISEHNRLYWYRQTLGQGPEFLTYFQNEAQLEKSRLLSDRFSAERPKGSFSTLEIQRTEQGDSAMYLCASSLLASETQYFGPGTRLLVL.

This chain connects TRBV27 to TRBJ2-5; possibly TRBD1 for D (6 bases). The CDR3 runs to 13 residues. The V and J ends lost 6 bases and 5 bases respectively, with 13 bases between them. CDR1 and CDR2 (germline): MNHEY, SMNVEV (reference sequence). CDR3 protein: CASSIRGPETQYF. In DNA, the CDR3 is TGTGCCAGCAGCATCAGGGGTCCGGAGACCCAGTACTTC.

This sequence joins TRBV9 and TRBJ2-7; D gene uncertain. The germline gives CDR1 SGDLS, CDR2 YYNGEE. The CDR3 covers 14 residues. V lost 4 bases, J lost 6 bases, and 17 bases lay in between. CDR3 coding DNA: TGTGCCAGCAGCCCCCGGAACCAAGTAAGCGAGCAGTACTTC. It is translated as CASSPRNQVSEQYF.

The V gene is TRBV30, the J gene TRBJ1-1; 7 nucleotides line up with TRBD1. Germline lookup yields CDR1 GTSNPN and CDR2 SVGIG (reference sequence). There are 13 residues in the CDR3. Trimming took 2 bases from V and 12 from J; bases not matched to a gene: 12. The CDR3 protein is CAWSISGTAISFF. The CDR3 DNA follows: TGTGCCTGGAGTATAAGCGGGACAGCGATTTCTTTCTTT.

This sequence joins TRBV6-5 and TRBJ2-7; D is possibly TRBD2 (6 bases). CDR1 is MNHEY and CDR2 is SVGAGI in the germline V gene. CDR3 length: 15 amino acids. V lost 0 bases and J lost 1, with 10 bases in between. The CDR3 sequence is CASSYSSGLSYEQYF. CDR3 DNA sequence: TGTGCCAGCAGTTACTCGTCCGGACTATCCTACGAGCAGTACTTC.

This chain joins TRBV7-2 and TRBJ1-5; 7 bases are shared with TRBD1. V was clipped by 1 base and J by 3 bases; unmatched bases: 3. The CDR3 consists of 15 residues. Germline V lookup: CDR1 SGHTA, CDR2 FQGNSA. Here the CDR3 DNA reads TGTGCCAGCAGCTTAGTCGGGACAGACAATCAGCCCCAGCATTTT. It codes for CASSLVGTDNQPQHF.

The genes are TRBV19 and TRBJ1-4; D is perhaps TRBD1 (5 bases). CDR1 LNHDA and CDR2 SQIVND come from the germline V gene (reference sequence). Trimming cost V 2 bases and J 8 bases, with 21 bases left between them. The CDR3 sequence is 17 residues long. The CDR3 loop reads CASSIRPQGPREEKLFF. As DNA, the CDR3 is TGTGCCAGTAGTATACGCCCGCAGGGCCCCCGGGAAGAAAAACTGTTTTTT.

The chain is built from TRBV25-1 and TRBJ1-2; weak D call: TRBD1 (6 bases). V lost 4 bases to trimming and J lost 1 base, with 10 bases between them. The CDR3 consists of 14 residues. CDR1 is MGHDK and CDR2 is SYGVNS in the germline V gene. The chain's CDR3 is CASSGEQGNYGYTF. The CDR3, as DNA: TGTGCCAGCAGTGGGGAACAGGGTAACTATGGCTACACCTTC.

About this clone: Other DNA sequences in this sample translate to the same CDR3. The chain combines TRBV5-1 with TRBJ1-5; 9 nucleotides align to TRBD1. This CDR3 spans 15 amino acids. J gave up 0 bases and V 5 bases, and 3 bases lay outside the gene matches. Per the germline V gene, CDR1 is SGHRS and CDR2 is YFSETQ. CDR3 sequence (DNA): TGCGCCAGCAGTCTACAGGGGGCTAGCAATCAGCCCCAGCATTTT. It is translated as CASSLQGASNQPQHF.

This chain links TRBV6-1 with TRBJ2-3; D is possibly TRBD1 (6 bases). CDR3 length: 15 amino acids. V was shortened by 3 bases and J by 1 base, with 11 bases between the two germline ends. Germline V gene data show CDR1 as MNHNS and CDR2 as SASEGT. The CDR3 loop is CASSDGGRGTDTQYF. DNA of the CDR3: TGTGCCAGCAGTGATGGGGGCAGGGGCACAGATACGCAGTATTTT.

CDR3 DNA sequence: TGTGCCAGCAGCCGGGACAGGGTAGATGAAAAACTGTTTTTT. It translates to CASSRDRVDEKLFF. The rearrangement uses TRBV14 and TRBJ1-4; 9 bases match TRBD1. The V gene's germline CDR1 is SGHDN and CDR2 FVKESK. CDR3 length equals 14 residues. After removal of 4 bases from V and 6 bases from J, the junction contained 3 bases not matched to a gene.

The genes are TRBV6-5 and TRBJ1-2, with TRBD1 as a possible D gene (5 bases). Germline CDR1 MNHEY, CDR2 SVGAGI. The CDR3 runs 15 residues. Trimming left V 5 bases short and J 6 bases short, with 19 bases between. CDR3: CASSPLDGQGDGYTF. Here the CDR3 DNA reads TGTGCCAGCAGTCCCCTGGATGGTCAGGGCGATGGCTACACCTTC.

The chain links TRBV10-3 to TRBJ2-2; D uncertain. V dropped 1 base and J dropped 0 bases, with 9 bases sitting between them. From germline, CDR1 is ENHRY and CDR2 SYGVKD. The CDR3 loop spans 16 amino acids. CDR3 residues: CAISEYGFANTGELFF. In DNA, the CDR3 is TGTGCCATCAGTGAGTATGGGTTCGCGAACACCGGGGAGCTGTTTTTT.

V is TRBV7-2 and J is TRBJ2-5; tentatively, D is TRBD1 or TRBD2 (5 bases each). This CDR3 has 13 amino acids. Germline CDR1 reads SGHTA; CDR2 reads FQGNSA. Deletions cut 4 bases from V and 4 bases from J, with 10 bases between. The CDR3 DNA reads TGTGCCAGCAGCTCCGCCGGGACAGAGACCCAGTACTTC. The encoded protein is CASSSAGTETQYF.

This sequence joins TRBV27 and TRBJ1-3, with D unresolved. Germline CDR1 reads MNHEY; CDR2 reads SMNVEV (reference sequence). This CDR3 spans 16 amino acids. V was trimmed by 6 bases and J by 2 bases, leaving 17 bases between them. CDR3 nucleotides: TGTGCCAGCAGCCGTGGTGGAGGGTCGGCTGGAAACACCATATATTTT. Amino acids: CASSRGGGSAGNTIYF.

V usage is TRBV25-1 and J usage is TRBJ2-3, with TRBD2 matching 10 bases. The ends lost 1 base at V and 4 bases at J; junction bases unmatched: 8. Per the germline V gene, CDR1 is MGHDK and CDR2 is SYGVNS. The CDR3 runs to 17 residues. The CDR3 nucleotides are TGTGCCAGCAGTGAATCCAGGCAGCTAGCGGGAGCAGATACGCAGTATTTT. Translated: CASSESRQLAGADTQYF.

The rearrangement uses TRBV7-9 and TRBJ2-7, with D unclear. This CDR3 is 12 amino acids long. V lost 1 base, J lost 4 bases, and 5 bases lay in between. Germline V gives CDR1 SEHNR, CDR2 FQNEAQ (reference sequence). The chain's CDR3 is CASSLGSYEQYF. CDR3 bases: TGTGCCAGCAGCTTAGGTTCTTACGAGCAGTACTTC.

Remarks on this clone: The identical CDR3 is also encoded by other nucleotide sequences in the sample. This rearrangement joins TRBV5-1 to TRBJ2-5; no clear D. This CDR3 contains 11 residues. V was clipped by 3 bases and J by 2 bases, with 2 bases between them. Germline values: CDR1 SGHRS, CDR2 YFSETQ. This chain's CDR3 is CASSSQETQYF. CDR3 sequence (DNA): TGCGCCAGCAGCTCTCAAGAGACCCAGTACTTC.

The CDR3, as DNA: TGTGCCATCAACTCACAGGGGGCGGACTATGGCTACACCTTC. This encodes CAINSQGADYGYTF. This sequence joins TRBV2 and TRBJ1-2; TRBD1 aligns across 9 bases. The germline CDR1 and CDR2 sequences are SNHLY and FYNNEI. Unmatched junction bases numbered 9, after V lost 10 bases and J lost 3 bases. This CDR3 has 14 amino acids.

The CDR3, as DNA: TGTGCCTGGAACGGACAGGGGGGCCAGCCCCAGCATTTT. Protein sequence: CAWNGQGGQPQHF. The chain has TRBV30 and TRBJ1-5; 10 nucleotides align to TRBD1. CDR3 length: 13 amino acids. The ends lost 4 bases at V and 7 bases at J; junction bases unmatched: 4. Germline CDR1 and CDR2: GTSNPN and SVGIG (reference sequence).

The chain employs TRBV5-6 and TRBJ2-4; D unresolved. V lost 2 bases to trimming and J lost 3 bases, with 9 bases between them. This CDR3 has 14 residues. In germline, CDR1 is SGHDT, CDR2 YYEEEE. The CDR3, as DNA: TGTGCCAGCAGCTTCGGTACGGTCAAAAACATTCAGTACTTC. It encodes CASSFGTVKNIQYF. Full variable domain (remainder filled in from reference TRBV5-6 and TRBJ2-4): DAGVTQSPTHLIKTRGQQVTLRCSPKSGHDTVSWYQQALGQGPQFIFQYYEEEERQRGNFPDRFSGHQFPNYSSELNVNALLLGDSALYLCASSFGTVKNIQYFGAGTRLSVL.

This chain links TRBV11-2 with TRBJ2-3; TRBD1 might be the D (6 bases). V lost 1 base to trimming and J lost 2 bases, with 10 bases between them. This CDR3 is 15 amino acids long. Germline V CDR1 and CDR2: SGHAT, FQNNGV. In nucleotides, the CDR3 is TGTGCCAGCAGCTTAGCAGGGGCGTTCACAGATACGCAGTATTTT. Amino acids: CASSLAGAFTDTQYF.

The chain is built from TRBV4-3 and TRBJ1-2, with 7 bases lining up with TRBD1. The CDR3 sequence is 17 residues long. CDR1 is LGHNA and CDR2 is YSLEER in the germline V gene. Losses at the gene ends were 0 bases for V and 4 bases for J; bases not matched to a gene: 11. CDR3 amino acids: CASSQEALNRGGYGYTF. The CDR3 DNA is TGCGCCAGCAGCCAAGAGGCCCTAAACAGGGGAGGCTATGGCTACACCTTC.

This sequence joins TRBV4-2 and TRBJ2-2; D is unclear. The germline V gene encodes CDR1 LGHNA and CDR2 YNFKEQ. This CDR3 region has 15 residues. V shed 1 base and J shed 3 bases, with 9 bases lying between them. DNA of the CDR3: TGTGCCAGCAGCCAAGGGGATTCTGACACCGGGGAGCTGTTTTTT. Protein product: CASSQGDSDTGELFF.

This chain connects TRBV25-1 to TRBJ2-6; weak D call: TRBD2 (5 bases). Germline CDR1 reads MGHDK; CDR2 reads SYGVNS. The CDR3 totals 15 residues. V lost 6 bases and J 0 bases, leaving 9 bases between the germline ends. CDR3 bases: TGTGCCAGCAGACAAGGGAGCTCTGGGGCCAACGTCCTGACTTTC. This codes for CASRQGSSGANVLTF.

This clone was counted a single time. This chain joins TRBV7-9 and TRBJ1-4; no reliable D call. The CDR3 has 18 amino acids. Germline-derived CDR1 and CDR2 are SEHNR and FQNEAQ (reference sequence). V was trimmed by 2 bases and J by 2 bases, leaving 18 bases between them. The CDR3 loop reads CASSLSGLAASTNEKLFF. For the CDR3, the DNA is TGTGCCAGCAGCTTATCTGGGCTAGCAGCAAGCACTAATGAAAAACTGTTTTTT.

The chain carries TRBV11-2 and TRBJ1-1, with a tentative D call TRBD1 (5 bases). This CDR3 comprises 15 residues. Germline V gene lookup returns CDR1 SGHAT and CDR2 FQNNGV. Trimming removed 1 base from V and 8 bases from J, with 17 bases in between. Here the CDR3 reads CASSLARGQGLEAFF. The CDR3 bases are TGTGCCAGCAGCTTAGCGAGGGGCCAGGGATTGGAAGCTTTCTTT.

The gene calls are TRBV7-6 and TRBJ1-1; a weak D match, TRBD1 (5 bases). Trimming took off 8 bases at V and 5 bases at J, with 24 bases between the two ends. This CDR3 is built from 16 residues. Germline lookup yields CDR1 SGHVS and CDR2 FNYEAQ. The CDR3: CASANLGGSGWTEAFF. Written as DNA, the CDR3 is TGTGCCAGCGCCAATTTGGGTGGGTCAGGGTGGACTGAAGCTTTCTTT. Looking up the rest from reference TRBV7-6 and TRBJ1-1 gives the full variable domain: GAGVSQSPRYKVTKRGQDVALRCDPISGHVSLYWYRQALGQGPEFLTYFNYEAQQDKSGLPNDRFSAERPEGSISTLTIQRTEQRDSAMYRCASANLGGSGWTEAFFGQGTRLTVV.

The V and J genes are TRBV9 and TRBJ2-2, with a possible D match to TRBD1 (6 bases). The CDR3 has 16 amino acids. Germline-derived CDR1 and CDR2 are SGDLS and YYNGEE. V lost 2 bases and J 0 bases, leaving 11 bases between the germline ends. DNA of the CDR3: TGTGCCAGCAGCGTTGGGACACCAGCGAACACCGGGGAGCTGTTTTTT. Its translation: CASSVGTPANTGELFF.

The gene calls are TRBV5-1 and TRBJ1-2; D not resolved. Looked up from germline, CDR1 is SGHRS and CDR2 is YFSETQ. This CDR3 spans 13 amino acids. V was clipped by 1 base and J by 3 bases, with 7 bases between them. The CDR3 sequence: CASSLTSDYGYTF. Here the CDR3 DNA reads TGCGCCAGCAGCTTGACCAGTGACTATGGCTACACCTTC. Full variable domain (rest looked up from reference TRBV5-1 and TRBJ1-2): KAGVTQTPRYLIKTRGQQVTLSCSPISGHRSVSWYQQTPGQGLQFLFEYFSETQRNKGNFPGRFSGRQFSNSRSEMNVSTLELGDSALYLCASSLTSDYGYTFGSGTRLTVV.

CDR3 nucleotide sequence: TGTGCCAGCAGCGTAGTGTACGAGCAGTACTTC. It is translated as CASSVVYEQYF. The rearrangement joins TRBV9 to TRBJ2-7; D remains ambiguous. Germline CDR1 reads SGDLS; CDR2 reads YYNGEE. With 0 bases removed from V and 4 bases from J, the gap between germline ends came to 2 bases. The CDR3 runs 11 residues.